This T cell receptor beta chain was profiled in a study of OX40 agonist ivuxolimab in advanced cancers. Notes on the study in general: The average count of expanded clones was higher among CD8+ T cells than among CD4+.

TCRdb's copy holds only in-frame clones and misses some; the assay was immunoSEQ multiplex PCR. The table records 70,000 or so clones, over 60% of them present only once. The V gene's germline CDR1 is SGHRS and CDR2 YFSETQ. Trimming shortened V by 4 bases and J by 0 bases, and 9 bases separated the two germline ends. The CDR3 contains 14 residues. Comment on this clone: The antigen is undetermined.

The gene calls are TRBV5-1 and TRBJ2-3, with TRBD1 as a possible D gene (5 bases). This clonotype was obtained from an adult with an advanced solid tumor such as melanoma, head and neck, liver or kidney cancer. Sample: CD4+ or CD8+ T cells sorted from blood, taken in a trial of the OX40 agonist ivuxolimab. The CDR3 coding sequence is TGCGCCAGCAGCCTCCGACAGAGCACAGATACGCAGTATTTT. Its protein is CASSLRQSTDTQYF.